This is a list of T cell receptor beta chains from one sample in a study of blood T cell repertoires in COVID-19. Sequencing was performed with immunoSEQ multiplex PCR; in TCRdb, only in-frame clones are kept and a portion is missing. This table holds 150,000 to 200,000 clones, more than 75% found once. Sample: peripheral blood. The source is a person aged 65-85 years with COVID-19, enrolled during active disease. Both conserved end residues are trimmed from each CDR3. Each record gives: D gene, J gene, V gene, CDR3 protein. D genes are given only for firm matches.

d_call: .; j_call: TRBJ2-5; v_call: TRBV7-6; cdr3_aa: ASSSTNPTRGRETQY
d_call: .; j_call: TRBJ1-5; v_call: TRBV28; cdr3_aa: ASSRTVNQPQH
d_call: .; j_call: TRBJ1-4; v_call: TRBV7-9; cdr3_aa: ASSLITGTRNEKLF
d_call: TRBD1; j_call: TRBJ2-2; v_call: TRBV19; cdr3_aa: ASSILWFGTGGTGELF
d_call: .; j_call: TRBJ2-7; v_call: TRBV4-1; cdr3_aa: ASSQGGANLNYYEQY
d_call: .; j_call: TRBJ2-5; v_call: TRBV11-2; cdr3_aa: ASSPGHWGRSQRAETQY
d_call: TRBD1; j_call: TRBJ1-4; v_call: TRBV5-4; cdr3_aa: ASSLGTGRNEKLF
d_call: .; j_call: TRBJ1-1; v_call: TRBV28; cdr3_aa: ASSFVDSDTEAF
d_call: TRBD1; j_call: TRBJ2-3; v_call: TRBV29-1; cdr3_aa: SVEGGTERLADTQY
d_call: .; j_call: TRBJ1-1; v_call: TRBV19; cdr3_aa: ASSQTMNTEAF
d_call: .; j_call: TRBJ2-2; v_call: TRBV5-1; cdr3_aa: ASSFQNANTGELF
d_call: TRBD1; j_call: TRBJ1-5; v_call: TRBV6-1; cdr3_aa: ASSGRQGFGYQPQH
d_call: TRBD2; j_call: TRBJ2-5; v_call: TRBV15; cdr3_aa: ATSRAPRGLAGQETQY
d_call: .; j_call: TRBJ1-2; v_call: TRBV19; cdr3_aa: ASSIGRDLSGYT
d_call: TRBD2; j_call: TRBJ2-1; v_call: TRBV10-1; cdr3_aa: ASRSRRGYNEQF
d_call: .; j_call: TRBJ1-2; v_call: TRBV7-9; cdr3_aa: ASSSAGGSGYT
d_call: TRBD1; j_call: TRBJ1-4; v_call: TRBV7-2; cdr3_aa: ASSLDRTTNEKLF
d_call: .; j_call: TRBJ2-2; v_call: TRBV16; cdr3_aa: ASSQQQGNTGELF
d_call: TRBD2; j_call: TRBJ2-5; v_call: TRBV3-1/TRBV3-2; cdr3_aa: ASSSTSGAWAQY
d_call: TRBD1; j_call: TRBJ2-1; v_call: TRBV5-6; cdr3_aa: ASSWPTGGYNEQF
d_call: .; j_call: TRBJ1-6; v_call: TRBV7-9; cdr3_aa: ASSLGTVNSPLH
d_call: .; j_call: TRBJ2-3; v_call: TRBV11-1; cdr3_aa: ASSPTTGFGTDTQY
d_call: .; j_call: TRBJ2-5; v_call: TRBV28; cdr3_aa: ASSSGGGLQETQY
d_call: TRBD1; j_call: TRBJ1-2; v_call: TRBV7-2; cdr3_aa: ASSLDRTGGGYT
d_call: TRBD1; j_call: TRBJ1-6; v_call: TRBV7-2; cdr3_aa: ASSSGTVNSPLH
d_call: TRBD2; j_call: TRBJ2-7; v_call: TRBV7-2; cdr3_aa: ASSWREGTSYEQY
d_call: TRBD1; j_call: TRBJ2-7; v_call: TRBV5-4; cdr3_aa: ASSRGQGSYEQY
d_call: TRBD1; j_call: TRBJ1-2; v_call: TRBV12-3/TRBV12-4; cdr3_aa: ATYSNRGRGYT
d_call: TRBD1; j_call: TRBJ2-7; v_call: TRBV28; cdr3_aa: ASSQQGAFSYEQY
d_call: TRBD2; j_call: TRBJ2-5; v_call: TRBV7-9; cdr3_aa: ASSPGGAVETQY
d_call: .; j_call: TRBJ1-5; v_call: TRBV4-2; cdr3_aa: ASSQDQGIGNQPQH
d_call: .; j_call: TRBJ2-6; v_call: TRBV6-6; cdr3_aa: ASSYVGAGANVLT
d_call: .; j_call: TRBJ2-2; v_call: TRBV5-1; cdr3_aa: ASSFQGNSGELF
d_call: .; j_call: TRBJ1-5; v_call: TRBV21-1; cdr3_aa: ASYLEGGRVCQPQH
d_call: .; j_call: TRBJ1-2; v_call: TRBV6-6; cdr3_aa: ASSYSMVQGLS
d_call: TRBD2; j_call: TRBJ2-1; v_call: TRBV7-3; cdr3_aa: ASSSGLAGGQF
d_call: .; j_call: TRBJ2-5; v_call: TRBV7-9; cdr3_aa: ASSPQDQETQY
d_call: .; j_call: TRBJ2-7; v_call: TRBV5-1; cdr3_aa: ASSLAGVQGSTYEQY
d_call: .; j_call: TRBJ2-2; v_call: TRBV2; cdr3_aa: ASFSVPGELF
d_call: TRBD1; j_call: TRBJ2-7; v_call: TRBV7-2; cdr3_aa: ASSLGQGGWDEQY
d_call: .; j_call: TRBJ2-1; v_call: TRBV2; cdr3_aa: ASSGSIPPNEQF
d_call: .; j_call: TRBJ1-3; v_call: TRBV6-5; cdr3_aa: ASSLTEPLGNTIY
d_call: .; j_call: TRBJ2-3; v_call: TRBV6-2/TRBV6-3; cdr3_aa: ASSEGGNGDTQY
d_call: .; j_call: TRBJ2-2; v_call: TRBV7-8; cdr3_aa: ASSLAELNTGELF
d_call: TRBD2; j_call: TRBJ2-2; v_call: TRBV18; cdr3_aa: ASSPATSLAGVTGELF
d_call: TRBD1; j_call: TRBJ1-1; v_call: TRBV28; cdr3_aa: ASSFRQGGAF